One and the same sample provided the 27 T cell receptor beta chains below, sequenced in a study of pediatric ulcerative colitis. During colonoscopy, one to two rectal pinch biopsies were collected. The repertoire was sequenced with immunoSEQ multiplex PCR; TCRdb's copy has only in-frame clones and lacks some. Counted here are 15,000 to 20,000 clones, roughly 74% occurring once; the ten biggest clones make up roughly 3.1%. Sequencing was done on a sample of gut tissue. These receptors were taken from a girl aged 10-17 years with moderate ulcerative colitis.

The V call is TRBV6-1, the J call TRBJ2-1; 8 bases agree with TRBD2. The CDR3 contains 14 residues. Unmatched junction bases numbered 7, after V lost 7 bases and J lost 5 bases. Germline CDR1 is MNHNS and CDR2 is SASEGT. CDR3 protein: CASIRRGANNEQFF. For the CDR3, the DNA is TGTGCCAGCATCAGGCGGGGGGCTAACAATGAGCAGTTCTTC.

This chain links TRBV7-9 with TRBJ1-2; unclear D gene. V was trimmed by 1 base and J by 2 bases, leaving 8 bases between them. Germline V gene data show CDR1 as SEHNR and CDR2 as FQNEAQ (reference sequence). This CDR3 is built from 14 residues. The CDR3 here is CASSLVGQNYGYTF. DNA of the CDR3: TGTGCCAGCAGCTTAGTCGGCCAGAACTATGGCTACACCTTC.

This chain connects TRBV5-1 to TRBJ1-1; no clear D gene. The V gene's germline CDR1 is SGHRS and CDR2 YFSETQ. V dropped 5 bases and J dropped 3 bases, with 14 bases sitting between them. This CDR3 is 14 amino acids long. The CDR3 protein is CASSSGRTDTEAFF. The CDR3 region has the DNA TGCGCCAGCAGTAGTGGTAGGACGGACACTGAAGCTTTCTTT.

The chain employs TRBV5-1 and TRBJ2-7; D remains ambiguous. Looked up from germline, CDR1 is SGHRS and CDR2 is YFSETQ. CDR3 length: 11 residues. Trimming took 7 bases from V and 0 from J, leaving 5 bases between them. This chain's CDR3 is CASRNSYEQYF. The CDR3, as DNA: TGCGCCAGCCGCAACTCCTACGAGCAGTACTTC.

CDR3 protein: CASSYYGGEQYF. The CDR3 coding sequence is TGTGCCAGCAGTTACTATGGGGGCGAGCAGTACTTC. This rearrangement joins TRBV6-5 to TRBJ2-7; either TRBD1 or TRBD2 may fit D (5 bases each). Germline CDR1 is MNHEY and CDR2 is SVGAGI. The V and J ends lost 1 base and 6 bases respectively, with 7 bases between them. The CDR3 runs 12 residues.

A remark on this clone: At one boundary the junction diverges from the germline segment, which might be a read error. The J gene is TRBJ2-1, the V gene TRBV7-7; D perhaps matches TRBD2 (5 bases). The CDR3 spans 14 residues. The germline V gene has CDR1 SSHAT and CDR2 FNYEAQ (reference sequence). The CDR3 DNA follows: TGTGCTAGCAGCTTAGACGGGATGCTCAATGAGCAGTTCTTC. This sequence encodes CASSLDGMLNEQFF.

This clone was counted only a few times. The chain joins TRBV19 to TRBJ1-2; D call uncertain. The germline V and J ends were trimmed by 2 bases and 4 bases, with 8 bases remaining between them. This CDR3 region has 13 residues. In germline, CDR1 is LNHDA, CDR2 SQIVND (reference sequence). CDR3: CASSIQKGYGYTF. CDR3 DNA: TGTGCCAGTAGTATACAAAAGGGCTATGGCTACACCTTC.

The chain recombines TRBV7-8 with TRBJ1-2; 11 bases fit TRBD1. V shed 5 bases, J shed 8 bases, and the junction held 7 bases outside the gene matches. Germline V gene lookup returns CDR1 SGHVS and CDR2 FQNEAQ. This CDR3 region has 14 residues. The CDR3, as DNA: TGTGCCAGCAGCCCCGGACAGGGGGCGTTGGGCTACACCTTC. As protein: CASSPGQGALGYTF.

This sequence joins TRBV27 and TRBJ2-2; D perhaps matches TRBD2 (5 bases). This CDR3 is built from 19 residues. Per germline, CDR1 MNHEY and CDR2 SMNVEV (reference sequence). Trimming removed 0 bases at V and 2 bases at J, with 19 bases between. For the CDR3, the DNA is TGTGCCAGCAGTTTATCCCGCGGAGGCCACACCTCAAACACCGGGGAGCTGTTTTTT. Its protein product is CASSLSRGGHTSNTGELFF.

The chain joins TRBV2 to TRBJ2-7; TRBD1 matches 8 bases. The V and J ends lost 3 bases and 6 bases, in that order; junction bases with no gene match: 7. The germline gives CDR1 SNHLY, CDR2 FYNNEI. This CDR3 spans 14 amino acids. CDR3 sequence (DNA): TGTGCCAGCAGTGAGAGGCAGGGGGCGAGCGAGCAGTACTTC. It is translated as CASSERQGASEQYF. The whole variable domain, filled in from reference TRBV2 and TRBJ2-7, reads EPEVTQTPSHQVTQMGQEVILRCVPISNHLYFYWYRQILGQKVEFLVSFYNNEISEKSEIFDDQFSVERPDGSNFTLKIRSTKLEDSAMYFCASSERQGASEQYFGPGTRLTVT.

The chain couples TRBV7-9 to TRBJ1-6, with D maybe TRBD1 (6 bases). The V gene's germline CDR1 is SEHNR and CDR2 FQNEAQ (reference sequence). CDR3 length: 16 residues. V was cut by 5 bases and J by 9 bases, with 20 bases left in between. CDR3 coding DNA: TGTGCCAGCAGCCTCTGGGTGGGGGGCAACGGTTCACCCCTCCACTTT. The encoded protein is CASSLWVGGNGSPLHF.

The chain has TRBV30 and TRBJ1-5; no definite D call. In germline, CDR1 is GTSNPN, CDR2 SVGIG (reference sequence). V lost 3 bases and J lost 2, with 8 bases in between. This CDR3 has 13 amino acids. For the CDR3, the DNA is TGTGCCTGGAGGGCCGGGGGCAATCAGCCCCAGCATTTT. This translates into CAWRAGGNQPQHF. Full variable domain (outside the CDR3, taken from reference TRBV30 and TRBJ1-5): SQTIHQWPATLVQPVGSPLSLECTVEGTSNPNLYWYRQAAGRGLQLLFYSVGIGQISSEVPQNLSASRPQDRQFILSSKKLLLSDSGFYLCAWRAGGNQPQHFGDGTRLSIL.

The V call is TRBV18, the J call TRBJ2-2; tentatively, D is TRBD1 (6 bases). The CDR3 totals 16 residues. V was pared by 2 bases and J by 2 bases, with 12 bases between. CDR1 KGHSH and CDR2 LQKENI come from the germline V gene. The CDR3 is CASSPRTAVNTGELFF. The CDR3 bases are TGTGCCAGCTCACCAAGGACAGCCGTTAACACCGGGGAGCTGTTTTTT.

In its sample, this clone was seen a few times. The chain combines TRBV4-1 with TRBJ2-2; D uncertain. Germline V gene sequence: CDR1 MGHRA, CDR2 YSYEKL. Trimming shortened V by 0 bases and J by 4 bases, and 3 bases separated the two germline ends. The CDR3 consists of 13 residues. The CDR3 is CASSQDRTGELFF. DNA for the CDR3: TGCGCCAGCAGCCAAGACCGCACCGGGGAGCTGTTTTTT.

The sample holds a few counts of this clone. The CDR3 reads CASSLGQGAGELFF. Here the CDR3 DNA reads TGTGCCAGCAGCTTGGGACAGGGGGCCGGGGAGCTGTTTTTT. The J gene is TRBJ2-2, the V gene TRBV7-6; TRBD1 matches 11 bases. V shed 3 bases, J shed 6 bases, and the junction held 0 bases outside the gene matches. The germline V gene has CDR1 SGHVS and CDR2 FNYEAQ. The CDR3 covers 14 residues.

The rearrangement links TRBV21-1 to TRBJ2-1; the tabulated D call, TRBD2, remains unverified against the DNA. TRBV21-1 is deemed a pseudogene. The CDR3 is 13 amino acids. CDR3 residues: CASISSFYNEQFF. The CDR3 DNA reads as TGTGCCAGCATCTCTAGCTTCTACAATGAGCAGTTCTTC.

This sequence joins TRBV5-4 and TRBJ1-2; D not resolved. Trimming stripped 0 bases from V and 8 bases from J, with 14 bases between. CDR1 is SGHNT, CDR2 YYREEE, per germline (reference sequence). The CDR3 is 14 residues long. The CDR3 nucleotides read TGTGCCAGCAGCTTGGTCCCGGACCAGCGGGGCTACACCTTC. The encoded protein is CASSLVPDQRGYTF.

A few counts support this clone. The V call is TRBV21-1, the J call TRBJ2-2; the table's TRBD1 call for D was not verified on the DNA. TRBV21-1 is described as a pseudogene. The CDR3 spans 17 residues. Written as DNA, the CDR3 is TGTGCCAGCAGACAGCCCGGGACAGGGGGTGGTGGCGGGGAGCTGTTTTTT. It translates to CASRQPGTGGGGGELFF.

This clone has just a few counts. The chain recombines TRBV18 with TRBJ1-6; D is unclear. CDR1 KGHSH and CDR2 LQKENI come from the germline V gene. Trimming pared 4 bases from V and 5 bases from J, leaving 12 bases between. This CDR3 comprises 15 residues. CDR3 protein: CASSQSDGNNSPLHF. CDR3 coding DNA: TGTGCCAGCTCACAGTCGGACGGGAATAATTCACCCCTCCACTTT.

V is TRBV5-1 and J is TRBJ2-7; 8 bases map to TRBD1. The CDR3 spans 15 residues. Germline V CDR1 and CDR2: SGHRS, YFSETQ. V lost 4 bases, J lost 2 bases, and 8 bases stayed unmatched. Here the CDR3 DNA reads TGCGCCAGCAGCCGATCCGGGACAGGAACCTACGAGCAGTACTTC. This sequence encodes CASSRSGTGTYEQYF.

This chain joins TRBV7-9 and TRBJ1-1, with D perhaps TRBD1 (6 bases). Germline V gives CDR1 SEHNR, CDR2 FQNEAQ (reference sequence). V was cut by 6 bases and J by 6 bases, with 17 bases left in between. This CDR3 region has 14 residues. The CDR3 spells CASSPSRGRAEAFF. DNA of the CDR3: TGTGCCAGCAGTCCTTCGAGGGGGAGGGCTGAAGCTTTCTTT.

This sequence joins TRBV5-1 and TRBJ2-1; TRBD2 matches 7 bases. The CDR3 runs to 14 residues. V was pared by 1 base and J by 6 bases, with 4 bases of the junction left unmatched. Germline V gene data show CDR1 as SGHRS and CDR2 as YFSETQ. CDR3 DNA sequence: TGCGCCAGCAGCTTGAGACTAGCCGCCAATGAGCAGTTCTTC. This sequence encodes CASSLRLAANEQFF.

The J gene is TRBJ2-5, the V gene TRBV9; the match to TRBD1 covers 8 bases. This CDR3 has 14 residues. J gave up 5 bases and V 3 bases, and 6 bases lay outside the gene matches. Germline V gene sequence: CDR1 SGDLS, CDR2 YYNGEE. The CDR3 nucleotides are TGTGCCAGCAGCGCGAGGGGACAGGAGGAGACCCAGTACTTC. Translating gives CASSARGQEETQYF.

A single count supports this clone. CDR3 region: CASSRSRGMIDTQYF. DNA of the CDR3: TGTGCCAGCAGCCGGTCCAGGGGGATGATAGATACGCAGTATTTT. This chain connects TRBV2 to TRBJ2-3, with 7 positions matching TRBD1. There are 15 residues in the CDR3. Germline lookup yields CDR1 SNHLY and CDR2 FYNNEI. The trim removed 6 bases at V and 5 bases at J, leaving 11 bases unmatched. Based on the CDR3 plus reference TRBV2 and TRBJ2-3, the full variable domain is EPEVTQTPSHQVTQMGQEVILRCVPISNHLYFYWYRQILGQKVEFLVSFYNNEISEKSEIFDDQFSVERPDGSNFTLKIRSTKLEDSAMYFCASSRSRGMIDTQYFGPGTRLTVL.

In its sample, this clone was seen a few times. This chain joins TRBV11-2 and TRBJ1-1, with D perhaps matching TRBD1 (6 bases). This CDR3 region has 15 residues. V was shortened by 5 bases and J by 0 bases, with 13 bases between the two germline ends. Looked up from germline, CDR1 is SGHAT and CDR2 is FQNNGV. The CDR3 DNA reads TGTGCCAGCAGCCACAGGACAGCCATGAACACTGAAGCTTTCTTT. This translates into CASSHRTAMNTEAFF.

This clone appeared once. At one boundary the junction diverges from the germline segment, which might be a read error. The chain couples TRBV7-6 to TRBJ2-7; D is ambiguous. The germline V gene has CDR1 SGHVS and CDR2 FNYEAQ. The CDR3 spans 12 residues. CDR3 sequence reads: CASSLLVYEQYF. In DNA form, the CDR3 reads TGTGCTAGCAGCTTACTGGTCTACGAGCAGTACTTC.

The chain joins TRBV5-1 to TRBJ2-5, with 8 bases fitting TRBD2. The length of the CDR3 is 15 residues. After removal of 6 bases from V and 4 bases from J, the junction contained 11 bases not matched to a gene. The germline V gene encodes CDR1 SGHRS and CDR2 YFSETQ. CDR3 amino acids: CASMDPAGEVETQYF. In nucleotides, the CDR3 is TGCGCCAGCATGGACCCAGCGGGAGAGGTAGAGACCCAGTACTTC. The full variable domain, rest sourced from reference TRBV5-1 and TRBJ2-5, is KAGVTQTPRYLIKTRGQQVTLSCSPISGHRSVSWYQQTPGQGLQFLFEYFSETQRNKGNFPGRFSGRQFSNSRSEMNVSTLELGDSALYLCASMDPAGEVETQYFGPGTRLLVL.